Described below is a single T cell receptor beta chain sequence and its context. Its antigen specificity is not known. Per-base quality was not reported, and no clone a single base away is much larger than it. The CDR3 holds 13 amino acids from the cysteine to the phenylalanine. The only DNA kept is the CDR3, 39 bases in frame from the first base. CDR1 and CDR2 are read off the germline V gene (reference sequence) as DFQATT and SNEGSKA. The donors were about 40 Caucasian individuals from Russia, aged 6 to 90 years, who were systemically healthy. Each donor gave 8 to 10 milliliters of peripheral blood, collected into EDTA-treated Vacutainer tubes. PBMCs were isolated by Ficoll-Paque density-gradient centrifugation, with at least 6 million obtained per sample. Total RNA was extracted from PBMCs with Trizol reagent, with at least 5.5 micrograms obtained per sample. Naive CD45RAhigh/CD27high T cell percentages were measured by flow cytometry on a PBMC aliquot from every donor.

The data stem from a study of blood T cells in healthy people across ages (dated by TCRdb to the mid-2010s). Notes on the research overall: In model experiments, roughly one uniquely barcoded TCR beta cDNA molecule per two T cells was captured by template switching. Age-related changes in TCR beta repertoire diversity were measured in the study by deep sequencing normalized with unique cDNA molecular identifiers. Four age groups were formed from the donors: young (average roughly 15 years), middle-aged (approximately 41), aged (62) and long-lived (82). To avoid experimental bias, donors of different ages were randomly spread across the sequencing lanes. Two additional independent replicas of 1 million unique cDNA reads from the same blood draw were analyzed for two donors (one aged 18 to 30 and one aged 80 or older). Findings and caveats that apply to the study as a whole: Total diversity estimates from one million sequenced T cells were considered lower bounds and underestimates. As age increased, observed TCR beta diversity per million T cells dropped in a roughly linear way, and a significant reduction was already evident by age 40. Because the CMV infection status of the donors was unknown, age-related changes in expanded clonotypes may potentially have been confounded. Since profiling was done on bulk unsorted PBMCs, naive and antigen-experienced compartments could not be conclusively compared. Compared with the aged group, the long-lived group had more naive CD4+ T cells, fewer expanded clones and increased TCR diversity, suggesting age selection. There was a strong correlation between observed TCR beta diversity and the percentage of naive T cells measured by flow cytometry.

The library was obtained by 5' RACE. Sequencer: Illumina HiSeq 2500. A second roughly 6 to 12 cycle PCR used a sample-barcoded 5' primer and a J-beta primer mix. A unique molecular identifier was introduced onto each TCR beta cDNA molecule by a template-switch 5' adaptor carrying 12 random nucleotides. Each sample yielded at least 3 million CDR3-containing paired-end reads. All of the RNA was converted into first-strand cDNA using the Mint cDNA synthesis kit, with a TRBC-specific oligonucleotide serving as the primer. Following uracil-DNA glycosylase treatment, all cDNA underwent a first 18-cycle PCR with the universal primers M1SS and BC2_uni_R. The authors processed their data as follows. For normalization, 1 million high-quality reads, each with a distinct molecular identifier, were randomly selected from each sample. Reads sharing molecular identifiers were discarded rather than binned into consensus sequences. CDR3 identification, clonotype clustering and error correction used MiTCR with a Q25 quality threshold and the strictest error-elimination algorithm. Lower-bound total TCR beta diversity was estimated with a nonparametric unseen species model using Euler transformation. TCRdb trimmed public reads at Q25 via fastp, called clones via MiXCR and kept in-frame beta chains. When rows share a CDR3 protein, they turn into one entry using the most common DNA and genes. The V and J calls here are based on TCRdb, not the publication. This sample lists about 730,000 distinct CDR3 sequences; 43% were detected once. The ten top clones hold around 20% of the sample.

The specimen was blood. This receptor was identified in a woman aged 55-69 years in good health. The sequence links TRBV20-1 to TRBJ2-5, and TRBD2 matches 10 of the central bases. The J call is doubtful: the DNA matches TRBJ2-7 better. The CDR3 loop reads CSASASGSYEQYF. The nucleotides read TGCAGTGCTAGTGCTAGCGGGAGTTACGAGCAGTACTTC.